This is a list of T cell receptor beta chains from one sample in a study of T cells in Graves' hyperthyroidism and ophthalmopathy. Via MiXCR, TCRdb re-called the multiplex PCR reads, giving one row per CDR3 protein. Of around 600,000 distinct CDR3 sequences in the sample, around a sixth are singletons; the top ten hold less than 9.5%. The material sequenced was blood. These receptors came from a woman in her 30s with Graves' hyperthyroidism. Each CDR3 is given with its conserved first and last residue. D genes are given only for firm matches. Clone size is shown for a subset of rows, as once, few, many or a class of expanded clone.

CDR3 DNA: TGTGCCAGCAGCTTGGCGACTAGCGGGAGTCGGAACATTCAGTACTTC
CDR3 protein: CASSLATSGSRNIQYF
J gene: TRBJ2-4
D gene: TRBD2
clone size: many
V gene: TRBV5-5

CDR3 DNA: TGTGCCAGCAGCTTACTCTCAACCTTACTGACCGGGGAGCTGTTTTTT
CDR3 protein: CASSLLSTLLTGELFF
J gene: TRBJ2-2
D gene: .
clone size: few
V gene: TRBV7-9

CDR3 DNA: TGTGCCAGCAGTCTGAGGTACATGGATGGCTACACCTTC
CDR3 protein: CASSLRYMDGYTF
J gene: TRBJ1-2
D gene: .
clone size: many
V gene: TRBV27

CDR3 DNA: TGTGCCAGCTCAGCTAACGGGGACACTGAAGCTTTCTTT
CDR3 protein: CASSANGDTEAFF
J gene: TRBJ1-1
D gene: .
clone size: many
V gene: TRBV18

CDR3 DNA: TGTGCCAGTGGAGGGACAGGGTACGAGCAGTACTTC
CDR3 protein: CASGGTGYEQYF
J gene: TRBJ2-7
D gene: TRBD1
clone size: many
V gene: TRBV12-3/TRBV12-4

CDR3 DNA: TGCGCCAGCAGCACCGCTGGGGCCAACGTCCTGACTTTC
CDR3 protein: CASSTAGANVLTF
J gene: TRBJ2-6
D gene: .
clone size: many
V gene: TRBV5-1

CDR3 DNA: TGTGCCAGCAGTTTGACGACAGGGCGAAACTATGGCTACACCTTC
CDR3 protein: CASSLTTGRNYGYTF
J gene: TRBJ1-2
D gene: TRBD1
clone size: .
V gene: TRBV27

CDR3 DNA: TGTGCCAGCAGCGTAGGCGGGGGAGGCTCCTACAATGAGCAGTTCTTC
CDR3 protein: CASSVGGGGSYNEQFF
J gene: TRBJ2-1
D gene: TRBD2
clone size: many
V gene: TRBV9

CDR3 DNA: TGTGCCAGCAGCTTAGAGCGGGGCACAGATACGCAGTATTTT
CDR3 protein: CASSLERGTDTQYF
J gene: TRBJ2-3
D gene: .
clone size: many
V gene: TRBV7-2

CDR3 DNA: TGTGCCAGCTCACCCCAGTCCGACTCCTACGAGCAGTACTTC
CDR3 protein: CASSPQSDSYEQYF
J gene: TRBJ2-7
D gene: .
clone size: many
V gene: TRBV18

CDR3 DNA: TGTGCCAGCAGCCTTTGGGGGAACTATGGCTACACCTTC
CDR3 protein: CASSLWGNYGYTF
J gene: TRBJ1-2
D gene: .
clone size: few
V gene: TRBV6-2/TRBV6-3

CDR3 DNA: TGCGCCAGCAGCTCCGAGGGGGGGGTTAATTCACCCCTCCACTTT
CDR3 protein: CASSSEGGVNSPLHF
J gene: TRBJ1-6
D gene: .
clone size: .
V gene: TRBV5-1

CDR3 DNA: TGTGCCAGCAGCCAGGGACTAGCGGGAGGGCGGGGCTACGAGCAGTACTTC
CDR3 protein: CASSQGLAGGRGYEQYF
J gene: TRBJ2-7
D gene: TRBD2
clone size: many
V gene: TRBV7-2

CDR3 DNA: TGTGCCAGCAGTTTCCCTAGCGGGAGGGGCAATGAGCAGTTCTTC
CDR3 protein: CASSFPSGRGNEQFF
J gene: TRBJ2-1
D gene: TRBD2
clone size: few
V gene: TRBV12-3/TRBV12-4

CDR3 DNA: TGCAGTGCTAGAGATGACGGGGGGCTGGAGACCCAGTACTTC
CDR3 protein: CSARDDGGLETQYF
J gene: TRBJ2-5
D gene: .
clone size: .
V gene: TRBV20-1

CDR3 DNA: TGTGCCAGCAGCTTACTGACAGGGATTCACACCTTC
CDR3 protein: CASSLLTGIHTF
J gene: TRBJ1-2
D gene: TRBD1
clone size: .
V gene: TRBV7-2

CDR3 DNA: TGTGCCAGCAGCTTAGGTAGGGGCGGTGGCAATCAGCCCCAGCATTTT
CDR3 protein: CASSLGRGGGNQPQHF
J gene: TRBJ1-5
D gene: .
clone size: many
V gene: TRBV7-2

CDR3 DNA: TGTGCCAGCAGCTTCGGCAGGACCTACGAGCAGTACTTC
CDR3 protein: CASSFGRTYEQYF
J gene: TRBJ2-7
D gene: .
clone size: many
V gene: TRBV12-3/TRBV12-4

CDR3 DNA: TGTGCCAGTAGTATCCGTATACAGGGGACACCGGCTGGTCAGCCCCAGCATTTT
CDR3 protein: CASSIRIQGTPAGQPQHF
J gene: TRBJ1-5
D gene: TRBD1
clone size: few
V gene: TRBV19

CDR3 DNA: TGTGCCAGCAGCTTAGGGCCGGGACTAGCGGGAGGGGAGCAGTTCTTC
CDR3 protein: CASSLGPGLAGGEQFF
J gene: TRBJ2-1
D gene: TRBD2
clone size: many
V gene: TRBV7-2